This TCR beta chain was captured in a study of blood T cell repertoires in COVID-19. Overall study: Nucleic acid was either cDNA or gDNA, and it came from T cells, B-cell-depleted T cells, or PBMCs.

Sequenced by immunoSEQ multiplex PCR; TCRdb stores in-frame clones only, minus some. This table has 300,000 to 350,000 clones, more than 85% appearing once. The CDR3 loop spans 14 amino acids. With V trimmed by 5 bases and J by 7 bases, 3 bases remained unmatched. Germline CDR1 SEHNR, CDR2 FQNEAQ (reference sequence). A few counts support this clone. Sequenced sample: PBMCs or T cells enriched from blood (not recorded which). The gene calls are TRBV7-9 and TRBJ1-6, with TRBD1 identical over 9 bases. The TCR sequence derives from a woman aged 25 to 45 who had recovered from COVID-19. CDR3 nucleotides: TGTGCCAGCAGCAACAGGGGGCGAAATTCACCCCTCCACTTT. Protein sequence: CASSNRGRNSPLHF.